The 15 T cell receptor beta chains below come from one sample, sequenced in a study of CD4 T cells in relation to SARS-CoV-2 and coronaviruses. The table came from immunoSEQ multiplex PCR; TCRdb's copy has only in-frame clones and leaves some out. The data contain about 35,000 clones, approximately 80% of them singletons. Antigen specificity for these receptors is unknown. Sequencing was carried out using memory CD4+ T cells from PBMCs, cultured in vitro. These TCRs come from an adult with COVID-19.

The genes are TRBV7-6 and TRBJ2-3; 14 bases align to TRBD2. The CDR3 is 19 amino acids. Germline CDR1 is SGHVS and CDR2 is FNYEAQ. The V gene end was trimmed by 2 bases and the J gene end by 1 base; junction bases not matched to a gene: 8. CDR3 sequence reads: CASSLYSGTSGSGTDTQYF. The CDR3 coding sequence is TGTGCCAGCAGCTTATATTCCGGGACTAGCGGGAGTGGCACAGATACGCAGTATTTT.

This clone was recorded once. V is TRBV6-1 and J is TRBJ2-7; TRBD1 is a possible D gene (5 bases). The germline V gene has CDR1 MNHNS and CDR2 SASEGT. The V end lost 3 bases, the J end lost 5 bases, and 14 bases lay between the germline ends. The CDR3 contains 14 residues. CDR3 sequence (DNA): TGTGCCAGCAGTGACGGTGACAGCCAGGACGAGCAGTACTTC. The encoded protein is CASSDGDSQDEQYF.

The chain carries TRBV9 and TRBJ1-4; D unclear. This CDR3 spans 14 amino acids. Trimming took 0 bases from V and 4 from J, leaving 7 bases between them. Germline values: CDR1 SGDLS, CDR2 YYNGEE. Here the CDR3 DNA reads TGTGCCAGCAGCGTAGGACAACTTAATGAAAAACTGTTTTTT. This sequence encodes CASSVGQLNEKLFF.

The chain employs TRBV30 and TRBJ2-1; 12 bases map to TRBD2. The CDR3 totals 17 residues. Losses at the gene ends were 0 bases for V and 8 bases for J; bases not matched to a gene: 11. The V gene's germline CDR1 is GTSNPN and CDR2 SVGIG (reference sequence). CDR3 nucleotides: TGTGCCTGGAGTGTACATCGGACTAGCGGGATTATTGATGAGCAGTTCTTC. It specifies CAWSVHRTSGIIDEQFF.

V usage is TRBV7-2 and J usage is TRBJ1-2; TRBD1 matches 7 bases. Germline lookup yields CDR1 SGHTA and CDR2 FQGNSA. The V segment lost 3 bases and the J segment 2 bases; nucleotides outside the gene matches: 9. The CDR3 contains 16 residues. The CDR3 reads CASSFLPGTANYGYTF. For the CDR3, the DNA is TGTGCCAGCAGCTTCCTGCCGGGGACAGCAAACTATGGCTACACCTTC. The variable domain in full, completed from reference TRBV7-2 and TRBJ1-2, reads GAGVSQSPSNKVTEKGKDVELRCDPISGHTALYWYRQSLGQGLEFLIYFQGNSAPDKSGLPSDRFSAERTGGSVSTLTIQRTQQEDSAVYLCASSFLPGTANYGYTFGSGTRLTVV.

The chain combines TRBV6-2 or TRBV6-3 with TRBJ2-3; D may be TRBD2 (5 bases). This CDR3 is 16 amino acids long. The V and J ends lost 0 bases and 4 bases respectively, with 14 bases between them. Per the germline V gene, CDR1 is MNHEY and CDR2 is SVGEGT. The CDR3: CASSYSPAVGSDTQYF. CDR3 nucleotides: TGTGCCAGCAGTTACTCCCCAGCGGTGGGCTCAGATACGCAGTATTTT.

DNA for the CDR3: TGTGCCAGCAGTCCGAATGGGAATGAAAAACTGTTTTTT. Its translation is CASSPNGNEKLFF. The chain uses TRBV27 and TRBJ1-4; D gene unclear. Germline V CDR1 and CDR2: MNHEY, SMNVEV (reference sequence). With 5 bases removed from V and 5 bases from J, the gap between germline ends came to 9 bases. The CDR3 extends over 13 amino acids.

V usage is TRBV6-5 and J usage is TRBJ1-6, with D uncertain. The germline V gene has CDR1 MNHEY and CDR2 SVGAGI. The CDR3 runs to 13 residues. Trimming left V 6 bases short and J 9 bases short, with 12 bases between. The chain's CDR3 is CASRPRGGSPLHF. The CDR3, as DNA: TGTGCCAGCAGGCCCCGGGGTGGTTCACCCCTCCACTTT.

The CDR3 spells CSAAGGTYEQYF. The CDR3 DNA is TGCAGCGCAGCAGGAGGGACCTACGAGCAGTACTTC. The chain carries TRBV29-1 and TRBJ2-7; D is perhaps TRBD2 (6 bases). The length of the CDR3 is 12 residues. V lost 7 bases to trimming and J lost 2 bases, with 12 bases between them. Germline V gives CDR1 SQVTM, CDR2 ANQGSEA.

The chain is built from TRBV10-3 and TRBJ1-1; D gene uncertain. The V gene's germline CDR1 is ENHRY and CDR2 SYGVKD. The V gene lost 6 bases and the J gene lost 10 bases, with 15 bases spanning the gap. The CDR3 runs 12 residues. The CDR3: CAIRDLVAGAFF. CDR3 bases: TGTGCCATCAGGGACTTAGTAGCGGGAGCTTTCTTT.

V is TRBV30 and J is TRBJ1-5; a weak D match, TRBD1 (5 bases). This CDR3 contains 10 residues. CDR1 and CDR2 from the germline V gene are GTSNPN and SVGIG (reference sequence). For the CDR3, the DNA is TGTGCTAGCGGGGACCAGCCCCAGCATTTT. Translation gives CASGDQPQHF.

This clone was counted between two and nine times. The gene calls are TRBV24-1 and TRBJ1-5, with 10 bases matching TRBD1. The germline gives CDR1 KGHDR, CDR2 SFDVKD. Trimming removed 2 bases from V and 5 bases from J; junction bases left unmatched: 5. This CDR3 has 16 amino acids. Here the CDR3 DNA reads TGTGCCACCAGTGATTCCCCCGGGACAGGGGATCAGCCCCAGCATTTT. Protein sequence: CATSDSPGTGDQPQHF.

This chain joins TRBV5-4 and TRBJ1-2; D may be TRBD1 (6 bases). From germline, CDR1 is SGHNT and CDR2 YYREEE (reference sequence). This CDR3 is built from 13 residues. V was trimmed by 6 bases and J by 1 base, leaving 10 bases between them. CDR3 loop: CASNLDSNYGYTF. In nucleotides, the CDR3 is TGTGCCAGCAACCTGGACAGTAACTATGGCTACACCTTC. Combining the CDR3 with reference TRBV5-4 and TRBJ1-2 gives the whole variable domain ETGVTQSPTHLIKTRGQQVTLRCSSQSGHNTVSWYQQALGQGPQFIFQYYREEENGRGNFPPRFSGLQFPNYSSELNVNALELDDSALYLCASNLDSNYGYTFGSGTRLTVV.

Here the CDR3 DNA reads TGTGCCAGCAGCCCCCCCAGCGACTCCTACAATGAGCAGTTCTTC. Its protein product is CASSPPSDSYNEQFF. The chain joins TRBV28 to TRBJ2-1; D remains unclear. This CDR3 is built from 15 residues. Trimming left V 6 bases short and J 0 bases short, with 12 bases between. From germline, CDR1 is MDHEN and CDR2 SYDVKM.

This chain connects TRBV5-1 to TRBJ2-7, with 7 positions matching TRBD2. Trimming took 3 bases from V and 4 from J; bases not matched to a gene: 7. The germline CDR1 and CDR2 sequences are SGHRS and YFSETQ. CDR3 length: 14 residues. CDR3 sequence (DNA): TGCGCCAGCAGCTGGGGGGGGAACACTTACGAGCAGTACTTC. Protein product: CASSWGGNTYEQYF.